Shown below are 4 T cell receptor beta chains from a single sample sequenced in a study of T cells after yellow fever vaccination. TCRdb itself ran the 5' RACE reads through MiXCR, one entry per CDR3 protein. This sample has about 340,000 distinct CDR3 sequences; 12% occur once, and the top ten carry 2.5% to 4%. The sample in question was CD4+ T cells sorted from PBMCs, obtained 15 days after the yellow fever booster vaccination. The receptors shown here come from a man aged 18 to 29 who received the YFV17D yellow fever vaccine.

This clonotype was detected only a few times. The chain joins TRBV25-1 to TRBJ1-2; possibly TRBD1 for D (5 bases). The germline V gene has CDR1 MGHDK and CDR2 SYGVNS. There are 12 residues in the CDR3. V was shortened by 1 base and J by 8 bases, with 8 bases between the two germline ends. CDR3: CASSESWGGYTF. CDR3 DNA: TGTGCCAGCAGTGAATCGTGGGGGGGCTACACCTTC.

Ten or more counts support this clonotype. The gene calls are TRBV2 and TRBJ1-1; D remains ambiguous. Per germline, CDR1 SNHLY and CDR2 FYNNEI. CDR3 length: 13 residues. V lost 7 bases and J 1 base, leaving 10 bases between the germline ends. The CDR3 region is CASTLSENTEAFF. CDR3 nucleotide sequence: TGTGCCAGCACCCTGAGTGAGAACACTGAAGCTTTCTTT.

V is TRBV7-8 and J is TRBJ2-7; TRBD1 might be the D (5 bases). The germline V gene encodes CDR1 SGHVS and CDR2 FQNEAQ. CDR3 length: 13 amino acids. V lost 4 bases to trimming and J lost 3 bases, with 10 bases between them. DNA of the CDR3: TGTGCCAGCAGCTCGCAACAGGTCTACGAGCAGTACGTC. Amino acids: CASSSQQVYEQYV.

This clonotype was picked up a small number of times. The chain links TRBV5-1 to TRBJ1-2; D perhaps matches TRBD1 (5 bases). The CDR3 is 14 residues long. Trimming took 4 bases from V and 3 from J, leaving 13 bases between them. Germline V gene data show CDR1 as SGHRS and CDR2 as YFSETQ. The CDR3 DNA reads TGCGCCAGCAGCAGGTCAGGGAAGGACTATGGCTACACCTTC. Amino acid sequence: CASSRSGKDYGYTF. The complete variable domain, with remaining parts taken from reference TRBV5-1 and TRBJ1-2, reads KAGVTQTPRYLIKTRGQQVTLSCSPISGHRSVSWYQQTPGQGLQFLFEYFSETQRNKGNFPGRFSGRQFSNSRSEMNVSTLELGDSALYLCASSRSGKDYGYTFGSGTRLTVV.